This T cell receptor (beta chain) was observed in a study of cytomegalovirus exposure and HLA in healthy donors. Study context: A data release that came early held approximately 85 million unique TCRs from HLA-typed donors. Findings and limits, study-wide: The study labeled more than 150 TCR beta chains cytomegalovirus-associated. As a later analysis revealed, most CMV-associated TCR beta chains appeared HLA-restricted.

With respect to this clone: The antigen is undetermined.

The CDR3 length is 15 residues. Trimming removed 4 bases from V and 5 bases from J; junction bases left unmatched: 8. The germline V gene encodes CDR1 MGHRA and CDR2 YSYEKL. Both 60 Vbeta primers and 13 Jbeta primers went into the PCR. TCRdb's copy holds only in-frame clones and misses some; the assay was immunoSEQ multiplex PCR. Of 95,000 to 150,000 clones in the sample, more than 60% were seen once. The receptor's source is a young man in good health and CMV-seronegative. The rearrangement joins TRBV4-1 to TRBJ1-5; TRBD1 matches at 7 bases. The sequencing input was PBMCs. The CDR3 region is CASSLRDRSDQPQHF. DNA for the CDR3: TGCGCCAGCAGCCTTCGGGACAGATCGGATCAGCCCCAGCATTTT.